This TCR beta chain was identified in a study of cytomegalovirus exposure and HLA in healthy donors. On the study more broadly: A preliminary data release comprised 80 million or so unique TCRs obtained from HLA-typed donors.

PCR was performed using 60 Vbeta and 13 Jbeta primers. Measured with immunoSEQ multiplex PCR; TCRdb has only the in-frame clones, and not every one. The sample shows over 100,000 clones, around 79% of them seen only once. The J segment lost 12 bases and the V segment lost 2 bases, leaving 10 bases of the junction unmatched. CDR1 and CDR2 (germline): SNHLY, FYNNEI. CDR3 length equals 15 residues. Sequencing was done on a sample of PBMCs. The origin of this receptor is a woman in her forties in good health and CMV-seropositive. This chain links TRBV2 with TRBJ1-5; 10 nucleotides agree with TRBD1. CDR3 DNA: TGTGCCAGCAGTGAATCGCGGGACAGGGGACCCCTCCAGCATTTT. This gives the protein CASSESRDRGPLQHF.